This T cell receptor (beta chain) emerged from a study of CD8 T cells in ankylosing spondylitis. This clonotype was observed a handful of times. Its antigen remains unknown. Per germline, CDR1 SNHLY and CDR2 FYNNEI. The CDR3 is 15 residues long. Trimming cost V 7 bases and J 1 base; bases outside gene matches: 7. TCRdb recomputed calls from the 5' RACE reads with MiXCR, one row per CDR3 protein. This table has 700,000 or so distinct CDR3 sequences, over 15% appearing once. Study-wide points: A TCR beta motif of eight highly homologous variants appeared characteristic of ankylosing spondylitis blood.

The specimen was blood, either unsorted or a sorted T cell fraction (not recorded which). The chain links TRBV2 to TRBJ1-5; TRBD1 matches at 7 bases. This receptor was taken from a male donor with ankylosing spondylitis. The CDR3 coding sequence is TGTGCCAGCACTCGGACAGGAGGGAGCAATCAGCCCCAGCATTTT. Its translation is CASTRTGGSNQPQHF.